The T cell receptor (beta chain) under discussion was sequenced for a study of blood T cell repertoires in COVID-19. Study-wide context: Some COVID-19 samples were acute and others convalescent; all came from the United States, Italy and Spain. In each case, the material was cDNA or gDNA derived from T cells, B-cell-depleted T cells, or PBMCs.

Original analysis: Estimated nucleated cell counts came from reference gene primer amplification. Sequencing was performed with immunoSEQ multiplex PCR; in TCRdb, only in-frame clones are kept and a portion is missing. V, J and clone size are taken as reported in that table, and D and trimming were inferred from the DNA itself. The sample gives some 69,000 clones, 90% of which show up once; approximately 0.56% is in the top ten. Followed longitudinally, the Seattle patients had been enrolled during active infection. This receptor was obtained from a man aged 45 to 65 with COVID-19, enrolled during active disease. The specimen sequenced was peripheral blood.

The CDR3 loop is CASSSRQGEFGGYTF. CDR3 bases: TGTGCCAGCAGCTCCCGACAGGGGGAGTTCGGCGGCTACACCTTC. The rearrangement links TRBV9 to TRBJ1-2, with 9 bases matching TRBD1. Looked up from germline, CDR1 is SGDLS and CDR2 is YYNGEE. The CDR3 has 15 amino acids. The V and J ends lost 4 bases and 8 bases, in that order; junction bases with no gene match: 12. The full variable domain, completed using reference TRBV9 and TRBJ1-2, is DSGVTQTPKHLITATGQRVTLRCSPRSGDLSVYWYQQSLDQGLQFLIQYYNGEERAKGNILERFSAQQFPDLHSELNLSSLELGDSALYFCASSSRQGEFGGYTFGSGTRLTVV.